Following are 28 T cell receptor beta chains from one sample sequenced in a study of blood T cell repertoires in COVID-19 (dated by TCRdb to between 2020 and 2021). The library relied on the immunoSEQ multiplex PCR assay. TCRdb carries this immuneACCESS record with in-frame sequences only. Its versions omit some clonotypes, under half of them owing to an unresolved V gene in the studies checked, with the rest unexplained. The sample yields 200,000 to 250,000 clones; more than 70% were counted once. 4.3% of the sample comes from the top ten. The sample was PBMCs or T cells enriched from blood (not recorded which). Receptors originate from a man aged 25 to 40 with acute COVID-19.

The CDR3 DNA follows: TGTGCCAGCAGCGTAGGAGGAACTAATGAAAAACTGTTTTTT. Translating gives CASSVGGTNEKLFF. The chain recombines TRBV9 with TRBJ1-4; D call uncertain. Looked up from germline, CDR1 is SGDLS and CDR2 is YYNGEE. Deletions cut 0 bases from V and 1 base from J, with 4 bases between. The CDR3 is 14 residues long. The variable domain in full, with the rest retrieved from reference TRBV9 and TRBJ1-4, is DSGVTQTPKHLITATGQRVTLRCSPRSGDLSVYWYQQSLDQGLQFLIQYYNGEERAKGNILERFSAQQFPDLHSELNLSSLELGDSALYFCASSVGGTNEKLFFGSGTQLSVL.

The chain has TRBV6-5 and TRBJ1-1, with D perhaps matching TRBD1 (5 bases). The ends were cut back, 7 bases at V and 4 bases at J, with 16 bases in the middle. Germline V CDR1 and CDR2: MNHEY, SVGAGI. The CDR3 has 14 residues. CDR3 nucleotides: TGTGCCAGCACCCGGGGGAGGGAGAGCACTGAAGCTTTCTTT. Protein: CASTRGRESTEAFF.

This chain links TRBV21-1 with TRBJ1-1; the table's TRBD1 call for D was not verified on the DNA. TRBV21-1 is a listed pseudogene. The CDR3 consists of 13 residues. The CDR3 sequence: CASKIDRGTEAFF. CDR3 sequence (DNA): TGTGCCAGCAAAATAGACAGGGGCACTGAAGCTTTCTTT.

This clone was counted ten times or more. V usage is TRBV19 and J usage is TRBJ2-1; 8 bases map to TRBD2. CDR1 LNHDA and CDR2 SQIVND come from the germline V gene (reference sequence). This CDR3 is 16 amino acids long. V gave up 2 bases and J gave up 2 bases; unmatched junction bases: 5. Here the CDR3 DNA reads TGTGCCAGTAGTATAAGGGATAGCGGGACCTACAATGAGCAGTTCTTC. It is translated as CASSIRDSGTYNEQFF.

The chain employs TRBV9 and TRBJ2-1; 7 nucleotides agree with TRBD2. The germline CDR1 and CDR2 sequences are SGDLS and YYNGEE. This CDR3 has 16 amino acids. V trimming: 0 bases; J trimming: 0 bases; junction bases outside the gene matches: 3. CDR3 residues: CASSVAAGTSYNEQFF. CDR3 in DNA: TGTGCCAGCAGCGTAGCAGCGGGGACCTCCTACAATGAGCAGTTCTTC.

This clone was seen more than once but under ten times. The chain has TRBV21-1 and TRBJ1-6. TRBV21-1 is a pseudogene segment. This CDR3 comprises 16 residues. The CDR3, as DNA: TGTGCCAGCAGCAGGAGTAGTGGCCCCTATAATTCACCCCTCCACTTT. Protein sequence: CASSRSSGPYNSPLHF.

The chain couples TRBV27 to TRBJ2-1; D perhaps matches TRBD1 (6 bases). CDR3 size: 15 residues. Germline V gene data show CDR1 as MNHEY and CDR2 as SMNVEV (reference sequence). V was shortened by 6 bases and J by 3 bases, with 15 bases between the two germline ends. The CDR3: CASSFNTDSYNEQFF. CDR3 sequence (DNA): TGTGCCAGCAGCTTTAATACGGACAGCTACAATGAGCAGTTCTTC.

This clone was recorded once. This chain joins TRBV5-1 and TRBJ2-5; 7 nucleotides match TRBD2. Germline CDR1 reads SGHRS; CDR2 reads YFSETQ. CDR3 length: 15 residues. V shed 1 base and J 5 bases; nucleotides not matched to a gene: 8. Here the CDR3 DNA reads TGCGCCAGCAGCTTGAGGTCAGGGCGGGAGGAGACCCAGTACTTC. Translation gives CASSLRSGREETQYF.

This chain links TRBV6-5 with TRBJ1-6; 10 bases line up with TRBD1. In germline, CDR1 is MNHEY, CDR2 SVGAGI. The trim removed 0 bases at V and 10 bases at J, leaving 6 bases unmatched. The CDR3 has 16 residues. CDR3 in DNA: TGTGCCAGCAGTTACTCTGGGACAGGGGAGCGATCACCCCTCCACTTT. Translation: CASSYSGTGERSPLHF.

V usage is TRBV7-9 and J usage is TRBJ1-1; 7 nucleotides align to TRBD1. The V and J ends lost 4 bases and 4 bases, in that order; junction bases with no gene match: 6. This CDR3 spans 14 amino acids. Germline-derived CDR1 and CDR2 are SEHNR and FQNEAQ (reference sequence). CDR3 protein: CASSSLQGSTEAFF. CDR3 coding DNA: TGTGCCAGCAGCTCCCTACAGGGGAGCACTGAAGCTTTCTTT.

The rearrangement uses TRBV5-4 and TRBJ1-2; TRBD1 is a possible D gene (5 bases). V was trimmed by 3 bases and J by 2 bases, leaving 14 bases between them. The CDR3 is made up of 15 amino acids. Germline V gene lookup returns CDR1 SGHNT and CDR2 YYREEE (reference sequence). CDR3 DNA sequence: TGTGCCAGCAGCTCACGGACAAGTTCAAACTATGGCTACACCTTC. Encoded protein: CASSSRTSSNYGYTF.

CDR3 protein: CASSPAGRVHYEQYF. The DNA of the CDR3 is TGCGCCAGCAGCCCTGCGGGGCGGGTCCACTACGAGCAGTACTTC. V is TRBV5-1 and J is TRBJ2-7; D is possibly TRBD2 (6 bases). The CDR3 is 15 amino acids. V dropped 4 bases and J dropped 3 bases, with 17 bases sitting between them. Germline CDR1 SGHRS, CDR2 YFSETQ.

The chain combines TRBV5-1 with TRBJ2-1; 9 bases are shared with TRBD2. The CDR3 contains 16 residues. Germline V lookup: CDR1 SGHRS, CDR2 YFSETQ. With V trimmed by 7 bases and J by 1 base, 9 bases remained unmatched. CDR3 residues: CASHPAGGRSYNEQFF. The CDR3 nucleotides are TGCGCCAGCCACCCAGCGGGGGGAAGGTCCTACAATGAGCAGTTCTTC.

V gene TRBV27 combines with J gene TRBJ1-2, with a possible D match to TRBD1 (6 bases). V was pared by 5 bases and J by 7 bases, with 14 bases between. This CDR3 spans 13 amino acids. The germline V gene encodes CDR1 MNHEY and CDR2 SMNVEV (reference sequence). CDR3 nucleotide sequence: TGTGCCAGCAGTCCGTTTACAGGGTCTGGCTACACCTTC. Protein product: CASSPFTGSGYTF.

This clone came up a few times. The chain combines TRBV2 with TRBJ2-1, with a tentative D call TRBD2 (6 bases). CDR1 is SNHLY, CDR2 FYNNEI, per germline. The V gene lost 6 bases and the J gene lost 0 bases, with 12 bases spanning the gap. The CDR3 sequence is 15 residues long. Here the CDR3 reads CASRLGGSSYNEQFF. The CDR3 coding sequence is TGTGCCAGCAGACTGGGGGGATCCTCCTACAATGAGCAGTTCTTC.

The chain joins TRBV5-1 to TRBJ2-7; 14 bases map to TRBD2. J was trimmed by 6 bases and V by 4 bases; bases with no gene match: 6. Per germline, CDR1 SGHRS and CDR2 YFSETQ. The CDR3 is 15 amino acids. The CDR3 spells CASSQGTSGGAEQYF. For the CDR3, the DNA is TGCGCCAGCAGCCAAGGGACTAGCGGGGGTGCCGAGCAGTACTTC.

V is TRBV9 and J is TRBJ1-1; D is uncertain. The CDR3 covers 13 residues. The V gene lost 0 bases and the J gene lost 10 bases, with 13 bases spanning the gap. The germline V gene has CDR1 SGDLS and CDR2 YYNGEE. CDR3 coding DNA: TGTGCCAGCAGCGTAGAGGTTGGCGGGGTAGCTTTCTTT. Translated, it gives CASSVEVGGVAFF. The variable domain in full, with the rest retrieved from reference TRBV9 and TRBJ1-1, is DSGVTQTPKHLITATGQRVTLRCSPRSGDLSVYWYQQSLDQGLQFLIQYYNGEERAKGNILERFSAQQFPDLHSELNLSSLELGDSALYFCASSVEVGGVAFFGQGTRLTVV.

The chain joins TRBV5-1 to TRBJ2-3, with 9 bases identical to TRBD2. The CDR3 loop spans 17 amino acids. After removal of 0 bases from V and 2 bases from J, the junction contained 7 bases not matched to a gene. Germline CDR1 is SGHRS and CDR2 is YFSETQ. The CDR3: CASSLAGTSSPTDTQYF. As DNA, the CDR3 is TGCGCCAGCAGCTTGGCCGGGACTAGCTCCCCCACAGATACGCAGTATTTT. The entire variable domain, with the rest obtained from reference TRBV5-1 and TRBJ2-3, is as follows: KAGVTQTPRYLIKTRGQQVTLSCSPISGHRSVSWYQQTPGQGLQFLFEYFSETQRNKGNFPGRFSGRQFSNSRSEMNVSTLELGDSALYLCASSLAGTSSPTDTQYFGPGTRLTVL.

Here the CDR3 DNA reads TGTGCCAGCAGTGGGACAGTCGGAAACACCATATATTTT. Protein sequence: CASSGTVGNTIYF. V usage is TRBV2 and J usage is TRBJ1-3; D may be TRBD1 (6 bases). Between the trimmed V and J ends, which lost 4 bases and 4 bases, there was a span of 8 bases. There are 13 residues in the CDR3. Germline lookup yields CDR1 SNHLY and CDR2 FYNNEI.

The V call is TRBV4-1, the J call TRBJ1-1; D is unresolved. The CDR3 spans 11 residues. Germline V gives CDR1 MGHRA, CDR2 YSYEKL. The V and J ends lost 0 bases and 7 bases respectively, with 3 bases between them. This chain's CDR3 is CASSQDLEAFF. In nucleotides, the CDR3 is TGCGCCAGCAGCCAAGACCTTGAAGCTTTCTTT.

V gene TRBV12-3 or TRBV12-4 combines with J gene TRBJ1-4; D might be TRBD1 (5 bases). This CDR3 comprises 13 residues. The V end was cut by 0 bases, the J end by 13 bases, with 12 bases between. CDR3 nucleotide sequence: TGTGCCAGCAGTTTAGCAGGGGTTCCTAGACTGTTTTTT. This gives the protein CASSLAGVPRLFF.

The chain has TRBV21-1 and TRBJ2-5; TRBD2, the D gene given by the table, was not confirmed from the DNA. TRBV21-1 represents a pseudogene. The CDR3 is 17 residues long. The DNA of the CDR3 is TGTGCCAGCAGCAAGCGGGGGAAGGGGGGGAGGCAAGAGACCCAGTACTTC. It yields the protein CASSKRGKGGRQETQYF.

The chain couples TRBV7-9 to TRBJ1-2; D unresolved. The germline gives CDR1 SEHNR, CDR2 FQNEAQ (reference sequence). With 1 base removed from V and 4 bases from J, the gap between germline ends came to 10 bases. The CDR3 extends over 14 amino acids. The chain's CDR3 is CASSLEAGVYGYTF. CDR3 DNA sequence: TGTGCCAGCAGCTTAGAAGCGGGAGTCTATGGCTACACCTTC.

This sequence joins TRBV2 and TRBJ2-6; the D gene is possibly TRBD1 (5 bases). This CDR3 comprises 17 residues. Trimming removed 7 bases at V and 0 bases at J, with 16 bases between. Germline CDR1 reads SNHLY; CDR2 reads FYNNEI. The CDR3 loop reads CASKDKLRSSGANVLTF. The DNA of the CDR3 is TGTGCCAGCAAGGACAAACTGAGGAGCTCTGGGGCCAACGTCCTGACTTTC.

The rearrangement uses TRBV7-2 and TRBJ2-2; 11 nucleotides agree with TRBD2. V lost 0 bases, J lost 0 bases, and 3 bases stayed unmatched. CDR3 size: 18 residues. Per the germline V gene, CDR1 is SGHTA and CDR2 is FQGNSA. CDR3 loop: CASSLALAGGPNTGELFF. CDR3 DNA: TGTGCCAGCAGCTTAGCGTTAGCGGGGGGGCCGAACACCGGGGAGCTGTTTTTT.

This chain links TRBV3-1 (or the pseudogene TRBV3-2) with TRBJ2-7; a weak D match, TRBD1 (7 bases). The CDR3 spans 14 residues. Germline CDR1 LGHDT, CDR2 YNNKEL (reference sequence). Trimming removed 4 bases from V and 7 bases from J, with 17 bases in between. Written as DNA, the CDR3 is TGTGCCAGCAGCCTCTCCGACAGGGCGGGAGAGCAGTACTTC. Its translation: CASSLSDRAGEQYF.

V and J are TRBV9 and TRBJ2-7; 9 nucleotides line up with TRBD1. This CDR3 is built from 15 residues. CDR1 and CDR2 from the germline V gene are SGDLS and YYNGEE. The V gene end was trimmed by 4 bases and the J gene end by 3 bases; junction bases not matched to a gene: 8. The CDR3 spells CASSPQPGQGYEQYF. The CDR3 DNA is TGTGCCAGCAGCCCCCAACCGGGACAGGGCTACGAGCAGTACTTC.

This clone was recorded a few times. The rearrangement joins TRBV6-5 to TRBJ2-1; tentatively, D is TRBD1 (5 bases). CDR1 and CDR2 from the germline V gene are MNHEY and SVGAGI. V lost 6 bases and J lost 4, with 13 bases in between. The CDR3 is 14 amino acids. CDR3 residues: CASRPSDSYNEQFF. CDR3 nucleotides: TGTGCCAGCAGGCCGTCCGACAGTTACAATGAGCAGTTCTTC.